This TCR beta chain was recovered during a study of blood T cell repertoires in COVID-19. In the study overall: Samples of COVID-19 (acute and convalescent) were obtained from the United States, Italy and Spain. From T cells, B-cell-depleted T cells, or PBMCs came the material, which was cDNA or gDNA.

Living in 24 US areas, the participants were between 18 and 89 years of age. Recovery meant two consecutive negative NP/OP PCR tests, professional clearance, or resolved symptoms. Only in-frame clones appear in the TCRdb table, and some are missing; sequencing was by immunoSEQ multiplex PCR. Of about 330,000 clones listed, approximately 90% are singletons. This clone has a single count. Germline V gene sequence: CDR1 GTSNPN, CDR2 SVGIG (reference sequence). The V and J ends lost 0 bases and 8 bases, in that order; junction bases with no gene match: 4. This CDR3 has 13 residues. The chain is built from TRBV30 and TRBJ1-2, with 9 positions matching TRBD1. Input material: PBMCs or T cells enriched from blood (not recorded which). This sequence was found in a woman aged 18-29 years who had recovered from COVID-19. The CDR3 DNA sequence: TGTGCCTGGAGTGTCGGACAGGGGTGGGGCTACACCTTC. It translates to CAWSVGQGWGYTF.